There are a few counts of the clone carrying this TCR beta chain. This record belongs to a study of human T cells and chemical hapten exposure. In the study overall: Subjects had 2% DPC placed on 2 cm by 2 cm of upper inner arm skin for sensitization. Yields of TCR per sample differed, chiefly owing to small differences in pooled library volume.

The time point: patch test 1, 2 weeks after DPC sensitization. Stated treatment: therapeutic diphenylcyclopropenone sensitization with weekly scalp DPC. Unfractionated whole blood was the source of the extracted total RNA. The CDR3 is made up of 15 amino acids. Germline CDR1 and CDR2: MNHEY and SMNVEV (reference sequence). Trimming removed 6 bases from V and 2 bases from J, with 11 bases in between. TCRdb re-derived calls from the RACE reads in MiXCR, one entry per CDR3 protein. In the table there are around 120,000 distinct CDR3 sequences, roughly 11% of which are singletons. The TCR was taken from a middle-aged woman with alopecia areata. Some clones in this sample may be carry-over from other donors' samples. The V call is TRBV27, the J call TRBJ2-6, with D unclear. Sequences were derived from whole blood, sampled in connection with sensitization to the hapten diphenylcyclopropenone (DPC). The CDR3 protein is CASRSGGAGANVLTF. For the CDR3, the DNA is TGTGCCAGCAGGTCGGGCGGAGCTGGGGCCAACGTCCTGACTTTC.